This TCR beta chain was retrieved from a study of graft-versus-host responses after intestinal transplantation. Each mixed lymphocyte reaction held about 200,000 CFSE-labeled responders and about 200,000 irradiated violet-dye-labeled stimulators. CFSE-low proliferating responders, CD3+CD4+ and CD3+CD8+, were sorted post-reaction. The germline V gene encodes CDR1 MNHEY and CDR2 SVGAGI. This CDR3 has 15 amino acids. Trimming took 0 bases from V and 2 from J, leaving 9 bases between them. Generated by immunoSEQ multiplex PCR, the TCRdb table keeps only in-frame clones and is missing some. The profile shows roughly 23,000 clones, over 35% of them singletons.

The chain is built from TRBV6-5 and TRBJ2-3; possible D gene TRBD1, 6 bases. This clonotype was sampled from a human patient who was an organ donor for intestinal transplantation. The sequences come from alloreactive CD8+ T cells from a mixed lymphocyte reaction culture, collected before transplantation. This sample's subset: CFSE-low proliferating T cells sorted from approximately 6-day pre-transplant mixed lymphocyte reaction (GvH or HvG direction). The chain's CDR3 is CASSYSRGSTDTQYF. DNA for the CDR3: TGTGCCAGCAGTTACTCGAGGGGGTCCACAGATACGCAGTATTTT.